Here is one T cell receptor (beta chain) with its context. The antigen is not known. The sample is drawn from a study of T cell responses to AZD1222 COVID-19 vaccine. Study conclusions and caveats: Baseline serostatus was positive in only six or seven AZD1222 recipients. Nearly half of the spike-specific TCRs reportedly recognize variant regions that carry no mutations. Compared with day 0, the breadth and depth of the Spike-specific TCR repertoire rose significantly after two doses of AZD1222. The repertoires were collected only after the peak T cell response.

Generated by immunoSEQ multiplex PCR, the TCRdb table keeps only in-frame clones and is missing some. The sample records 90,000 to 120,000 clones, more than 75% being singletons. CDR1 is SEHNR and CDR2 is FQNEAQ in the germline V gene (reference sequence). The CDR3 sequence is 13 residues long. Losses at the gene ends were 4 bases for V and 14 bases for J; bases not matched to a gene: 10. The specimen was peripheral blood, collected 28 days after the second dose of the MenACWY control vaccine. The rearrangement joins TRBV7-9 to TRBJ2-1; TRBD1 matches at 8 bases. This receptor was taken from an adult who received the MenACWY meningococcal vaccine as a control. This CDR3 is CASSSTGDFREFF. CDR3 DNA sequence: TGTGCCAGCAGCTCGACAGGGGATTTTCGTGAGTTCTTC.